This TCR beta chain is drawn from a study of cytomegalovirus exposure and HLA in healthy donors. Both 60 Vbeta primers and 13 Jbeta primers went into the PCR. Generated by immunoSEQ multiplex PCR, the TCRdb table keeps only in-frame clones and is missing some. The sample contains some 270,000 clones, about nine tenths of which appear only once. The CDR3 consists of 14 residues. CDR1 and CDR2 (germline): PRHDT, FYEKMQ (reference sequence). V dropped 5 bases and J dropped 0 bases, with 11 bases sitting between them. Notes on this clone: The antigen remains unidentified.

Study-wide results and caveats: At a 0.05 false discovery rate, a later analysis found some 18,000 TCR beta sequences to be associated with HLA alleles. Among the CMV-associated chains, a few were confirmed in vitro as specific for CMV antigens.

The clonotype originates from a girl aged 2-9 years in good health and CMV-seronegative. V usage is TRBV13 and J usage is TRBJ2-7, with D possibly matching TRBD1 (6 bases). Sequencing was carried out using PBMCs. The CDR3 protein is CASSQRQASYEQYF. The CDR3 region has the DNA TGTGCCAGCAGCCAAAGACAGGCCTCCTACGAGCAGTACTTC.